The 18 T cell receptor gamma chains below all came from one sample that was sequenced in a study of gamma-delta T cells after stem cell transplantation. TCRdb re-called clones from the RT-PCR reads using CATT. There are about 1,800 gamma-chain clones in the sample; roughly 1.8% occur only once, and around 34% lies in the top ten. Sequencing input: gamma-delta T cells. Every receptor here comes from a human donor. It is not recorded whose cells these are; they may come from a transplant donor.

This clone is classed as medium-sized. This rearrangement joins TRGV4 to TRGJ1 or TRGJ2. This CDR3 has 13 residues. CDR1 is EGSTGY and CDR2 is YDSYTSSV in the germline V gene. Trimming took 4 bases from V and 0 from J; bases not matched to a gene: 3. CDR3 DNA: TGTGCCACCTGGGACCTGAATTATTATAAGAAACTCTTT. Its protein product is CATWDLNYYKKLF.

This clone is medium-sized in the sample. Other DNA sequences in the same sample also yield this CDR3. The rearrangement joins TRGV9 to TRGJP. Germline V gene sequence: CDR1 GITISATS, CDR2 ISYDGTV (reference sequence). Trimming cost V 1 base and J 5 bases; bases outside gene matches: 2. The CDR3 runs to 16 residues. CDR3 nucleotide sequence: TGTGCCTTGTGGGAGGTCAAAGAGTTGGGCAAAAAAATCAAGGTATTT. It yields the protein CALWEVKELGKKIKVF.

Sample share makes this clone medium-sized (0.01 to 0.1%). The V call is TRGV9, the J call TRGJP. Germline V gene lookup returns CDR1 GITISATS and CDR2 ISYDGTV (reference sequence). The V segment lost 2 bases and the J segment 3 bases; nucleotides outside the gene matches: 4. CDR3 length: 17 residues. CDR3 protein: CALWEAMQELGKKIKVF. DNA of the CDR3: TGTGCCTTGTGGGAGGCTATGCAAGAGTTGGGCAAAAAAATCAAGGTATTT.

This clone is deemed medium-sized. The V and J genes are TRGV9 and TRGJ1 or TRGJ2. This CDR3 is 13 amino acids long. CDR1 is GITISATS and CDR2 is ISYDGTV in the germline V gene (reference sequence). V gave up 2 bases and J gave up 2 bases; unmatched junction bases: 3. The CDR3 DNA reads TGTGCCTTGTGGGAGGCGGATTATTATAAGAAACTCTTT. Protein: CALWEADYYKKLF.

V is TRGV9 and J is TRGJP. The length of the CDR3 is 16 residues. V lost 5 bases and J lost 5; bases outside the gene matches: 6. The germline CDR1 and CDR2 sequences are GITISATS and ISYDGTV (reference sequence). The CDR3 sequence: CALWATEELGKKIKVF. The CDR3 nucleotides read TGTGCCTTGTGGGCAACCGAAGAGTTGGGCAAAAAAATCAAGGTATTT.

This clone ranks as medium-sized. The chain has TRGV9 and TRGJP. With 1 base clipped from V and 9 bases from J, the junction kept 9 bases outside the gene matches. The CDR3 totals 17 residues. Germline V gives CDR1 GITISATS, CDR2 ISYDGTV (reference sequence). The CDR3 region has the DNA TGTGCCTTGTGGGAGGTAGATGCGGGGTTGGGCAAAAAAATCAAGGTATTT. Amino acids: CALWEVDAGLGKKIKVF.

This clone ranks as large (0.1 to 1%). J is TRGJ1 or TRGJ2 and V is TRGV9. Trimming cost V 1 base and J 4 bases; bases outside gene matches: 7. The germline V gene encodes CDR1 GITISATS and CDR2 ISYDGTV (reference sequence). The CDR3 covers 14 residues. Here the CDR3 reads CALWEVFSYYKKLF. The CDR3, as DNA: TGTGCCTTGTGGGAGGTTTTCTCATATTATAAGAAACTCTTT.

On this clone itself: A read error likely explains why the TCRdb protein, taken from a much larger clone, differs from this DNA's translation at residue 8; the protein shown is translated from the DNA. The rearrangement links TRGV2 to TRGJ1 or TRGJ2. This CDR3 has 12 amino acids. The germline gives CDR1 EGSNGY, CDR2 YDSYNSKV. V was clipped by 0 bases and J by 9 bases; unmatched bases: 5. Here the CDR3 reads CATWDGHCKKLF. CDR3 nucleotides: TGTGCCACCTGGGACGGGCATTGTAAGAAACTCTTT.

This clone is deemed medium-sized. A read error is the likely source, as a far larger clone sits one nucleotide away. The chain couples TRGV3 to TRGJ1 or TRGJ2. This CDR3 contains 13 residues. Germline V lookup: CDR1 VTNTFY, CDR2 YDVSTARD (reference sequence). In nucleotides, the CDR3 is TGTGCCACCTGGGACAGGCTCTATTATAAGAAACTCTTC. Encoded protein: CATWDRLYYKKLF.

This clone has more than one count but fewer than ten. A much larger clonotype is one base distant, so this may be a read error. The V call is TRGV9, the J call TRGJP. Germline trimming cut 0 bases from V and 9 bases from J; bases unmatched to any gene: 5. Germline V lookup: CDR1 GITISATS, CDR2 ISYDGTV (reference sequence). CDR3 size: 16 residues. The CDR3 reads CALWEVRVLGKKIKVF. CDR3 in DNA: TGTGCCTTGTGGGAGGTGCGGGTGTTGGGCAAAAAAATCAAGGTATTT.

This clone was counted a few times. The protein that TCRdb holds for this DNA derives from a much larger clone and differs from the translated DNA at residue 6, which likely indicates a read error; the protein shown here is translated from the DNA. CDR3: CALWEIFSYYKKLF. The CDR3 DNA sequence: TGTGCCTTGTGGGAGATTTTCTCATATTATAAGAAACTCTTT. This chain links TRGV9 with TRGJ1 or TRGJ2. The J segment lost 4 bases and the V segment lost 3 bases, leaving 9 bases of the junction unmatched. CDR1 is GITISATS, CDR2 ISYDGTV, per germline (reference sequence). The CDR3 is made up of 14 amino acids.

This clone came up a few times. This likely traces to a read error, being one base from a far larger clone. This same CDR3 is encoded by further DNA sequences in the sample. The rearrangement joins TRGV9 to TRGJP. The germline gives CDR1 GITISATS, CDR2 ISYDGTV (reference sequence). The CDR3 has 16 amino acids. The chain's CDR3 is CALWAIGELGKKIKVF. Written as DNA, the CDR3 is TGTGCCTTGTGGGCGATAGGAGAGCTGGGCAAAAAAATCAAGGTATTT.

This clone is medium-sized (0.01 to 0.1%) by share. At the DNA level, this CDR3 is encoded by other sequences in the same sample as well. This chain uses TRGV9 with TRGJP. CDR1 and CDR2 (germline): GITISATS, ISYDGTV (reference sequence). The V and J ends lost 4 bases and 7 bases, in that order; junction bases with no gene match: 4. The CDR3 has 15 residues. The CDR3 loop is CALWDQELGKKIKVF. CDR3 in DNA: TGTGCCTTGTGGGATCAGGAGTTGGGCAAAAAAATCAAGGTATTT.

There are a few counts of this clone. TCRdb's listed protein matches a much larger clone and diverges from this DNA's translation at residue 5, likely through a read error; the protein shown comes from the DNA. The chain combines TRGV9 with TRGJP. Germline V gene sequence: CDR1 GITISATS, CDR2 ISYDGTV (reference sequence). This CDR3 is built from 17 residues. CDR3 region: CALWGVQKELGKKIKVF. CDR3 nucleotides: TGTGCCTTGTGGGGGGTGCAAAAAGAGTTGGGCAAAAAAATCAAGGTATTT.

This clone came up a few times. The rearrangement links TRGV8 to TRGJ1 or TRGJ2. CDR3 length: 16 residues. CDR1 and CDR2 (germline): VENAVY, YDSYNSRV. V shed 3 bases and J 7 bases; nucleotides not matched to a gene: 18. This CDR3 is CATWDPPPNSWYKKLF. The CDR3 DNA reads TGTGCCACCTGGGATCCGCCCCCAAACTCTTGGTATAAGAAACTCTTT.

Remarks on this clone: The protein given by TCRdb reflects a much larger clone and differs at residue 3 from this DNA's translation, likely from a read error; the protein shown is the DNA's translation. This chain joins TRGV4 and TRGJ1 or TRGJ2. The CDR3 consists of 12 residues. CDR1 is EGSTGY, CDR2 YDSYTSSV, per germline. CDR3 DNA sequence: TGTGCCGCCTGGGATGACTATTATAAGAAACTCTTT. Residues: CAAWDDYYKKLF.

This clone is termed large. This chain joins TRGV9 and TRGJP. J was trimmed by 3 bases and V by 3 bases; bases with no gene match: 2. This CDR3 is built from 16 residues. From germline, CDR1 is GITISATS and CDR2 ISYDGTV (reference sequence). CDR3 nucleotides: TGTGCCTTGTGGGAGAAGCAAGAGTTGGGCAAAAAAATCAAGGTATTT. Translation: CALWEKQELGKKIKVF.

Concerning this clone: A much larger clone lies a single base off, so this may be a read error. The gene calls are TRGV9 and TRGJ1 or TRGJ2. The CDR3 is 12 amino acids. Germline V gives CDR1 GITISATS, CDR2 ISYDGTV (reference sequence). With 4 bases clipped from V and 11 bases from J, the junction kept 11 bases outside the gene matches. This CDR3 reads CALWEVHTEKLF. CDR3 bases: TGTGCCTTGTGGGAAGTGCATACTGAGAAACTCTTT.